This TCR beta chain was sequenced in a study of PD-L1 blockade in urothelial cancer. For the study at large: Samples came from 3 weeks, at the second dose, and 6 weeks into treatment. Study-wide points: Better survival was forecast by a pretreatment blood TCR clonality below the median.

As for this clone: Its matching antigen is unknown.

The CDR3 spans 15 residues. The J segment lost 4 bases and the V segment lost 0 bases, leaving 3 bases of the junction unmatched. From germline, CDR1 is SGHRS and CDR2 YFSETQ. Profiling relied on immunoSEQ multiplex PCR, and the TCRdb table lists in-frame clones only, not all of them. The repertoire consists of 95,000 to 100,000 clones, with more than 75% occurring once and the leading ten covering 2% to 2.5%. Time point: pretreatment peripheral blood. For each patient, 1 to 8 samples were obtained, pretreatment and on-treatment. This TCR was sampled from a man aged 55 to 70 with urothelial cancer. The sample here was PBMCs, taken around atezolizumab (anti-PD-L1) treatment. The chain is built from TRBV5-1 and TRBJ2-1, with 8 positions matching TRBD2. The CDR3 here is CASSLASSGYNEQFF. The CDR3 nucleotides are TGCGCCAGCAGCTTGGCGTCTAGCGGGTACAATGAGCAGTTCTTC.